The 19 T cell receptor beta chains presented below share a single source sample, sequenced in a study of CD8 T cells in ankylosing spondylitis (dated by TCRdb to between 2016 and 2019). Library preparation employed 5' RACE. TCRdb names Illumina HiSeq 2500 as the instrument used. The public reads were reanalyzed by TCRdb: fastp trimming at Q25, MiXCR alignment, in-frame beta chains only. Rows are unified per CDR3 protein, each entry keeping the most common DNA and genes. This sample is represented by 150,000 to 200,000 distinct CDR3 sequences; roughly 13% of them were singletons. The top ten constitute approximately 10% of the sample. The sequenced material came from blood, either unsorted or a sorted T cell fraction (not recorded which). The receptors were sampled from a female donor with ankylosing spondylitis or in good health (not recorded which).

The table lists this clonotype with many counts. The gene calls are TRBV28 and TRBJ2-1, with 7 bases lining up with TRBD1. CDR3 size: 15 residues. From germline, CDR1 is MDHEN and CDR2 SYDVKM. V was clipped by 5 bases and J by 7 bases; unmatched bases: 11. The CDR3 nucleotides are TGTGCCAGCAGTCCAAGACAGGGTAGGAGAAATGAGCAGTTCTTC. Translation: CASSPRQGRRNEQFF.

CDR3 amino acids: CASSFGTENIQYF. DNA of the CDR3: TGTGCCAGCAGCTTCGGGACCGAAAACATTCAGTACTTC. This chain links TRBV9 with TRBJ2-4; D might be TRBD1 or TRBD2, each matching 5 bases. V was clipped by 4 bases and J by 5 bases, with 10 bases between them. There are 13 residues in the CDR3. Germline V gene lookup returns CDR1 SGDLS and CDR2 YYNGEE.

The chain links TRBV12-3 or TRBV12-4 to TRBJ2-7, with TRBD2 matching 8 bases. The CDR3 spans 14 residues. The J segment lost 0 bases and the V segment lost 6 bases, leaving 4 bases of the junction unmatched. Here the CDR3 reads CASRPTSGSYEQYF. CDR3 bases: TGTGCCAGCAGACCAACTAGCGGCTCCTACGAGCAGTACTTC.

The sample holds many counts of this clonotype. The CDR3 sequence is CSARDFGGAYEQYF. The CDR3 DNA follows: TGCAGTGCTAGAGATTTCGGGGGGGCCTACGAGCAGTACTTC. The chain combines TRBV20-1 with TRBJ2-7, with TRBD2 matching over 8 bases. The V gene end was trimmed by 0 bases and the J gene end by 2 bases; junction bases not matched to a gene: 3. The CDR3 consists of 14 residues. Germline V gives CDR1 DFQATT, CDR2 SNEGSKA (reference sequence).

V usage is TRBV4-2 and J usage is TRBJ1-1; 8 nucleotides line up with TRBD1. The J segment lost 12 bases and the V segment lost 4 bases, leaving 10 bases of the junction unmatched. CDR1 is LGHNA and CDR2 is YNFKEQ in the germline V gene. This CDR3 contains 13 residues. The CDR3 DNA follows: TGTGCCAGCAGCCCGGATGGACAGGGAGGAACTTTCTTT. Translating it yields CASSPDGQGGTFF.

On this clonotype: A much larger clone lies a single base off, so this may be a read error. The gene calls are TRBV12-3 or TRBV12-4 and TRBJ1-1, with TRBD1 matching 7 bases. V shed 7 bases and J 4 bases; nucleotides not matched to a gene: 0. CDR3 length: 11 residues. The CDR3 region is CASNRGTEAFF. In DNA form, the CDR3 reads TGTGCCAGCAACAGGGGCACTGAAGCTTTCTTT.

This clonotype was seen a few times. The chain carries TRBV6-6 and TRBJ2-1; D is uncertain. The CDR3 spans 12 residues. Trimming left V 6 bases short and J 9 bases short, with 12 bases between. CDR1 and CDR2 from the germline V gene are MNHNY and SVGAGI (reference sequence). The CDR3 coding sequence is TGTGCCAGCAGCCCCTTAAAGGCTGAGCAGTTCTTC. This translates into CASSPLKAEQFF.

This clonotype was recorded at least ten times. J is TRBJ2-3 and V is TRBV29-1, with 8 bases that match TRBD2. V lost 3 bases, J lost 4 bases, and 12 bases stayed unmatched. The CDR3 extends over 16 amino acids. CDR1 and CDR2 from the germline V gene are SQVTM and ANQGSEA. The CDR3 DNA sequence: TGCAGCGTTGACGGGAGGGCCGTGAAGTTCCCAGATACGCAGTATTTT. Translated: CSVDGRAVKFPDTQYF.

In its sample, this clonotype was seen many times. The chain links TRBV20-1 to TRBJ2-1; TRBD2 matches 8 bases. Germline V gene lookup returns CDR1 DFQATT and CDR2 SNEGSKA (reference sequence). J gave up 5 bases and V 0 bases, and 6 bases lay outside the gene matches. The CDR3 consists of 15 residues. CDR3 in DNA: TGCAGTGCTAGAGACACTAGCGGAAAACACAATGAGCAGTTCTTC. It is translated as CSARDTSGKHNEQFF.

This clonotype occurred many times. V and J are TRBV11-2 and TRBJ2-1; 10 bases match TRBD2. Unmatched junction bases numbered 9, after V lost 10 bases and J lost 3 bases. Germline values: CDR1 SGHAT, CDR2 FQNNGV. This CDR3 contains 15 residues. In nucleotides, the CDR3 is TGTGCCACTTCTCTAGCGGGAGAGGGCTACAATGAGCAGTTCTTC. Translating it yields CATSLAGEGYNEQFF.

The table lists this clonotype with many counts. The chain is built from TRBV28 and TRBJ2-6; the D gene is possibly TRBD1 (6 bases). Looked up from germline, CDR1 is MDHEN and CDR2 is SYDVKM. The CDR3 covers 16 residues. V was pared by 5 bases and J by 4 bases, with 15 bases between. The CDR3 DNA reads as TGTGCCAGCAGTCGACCTGACAGGCCCGGGGCCAACGTCCTGACTTTC. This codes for CASSRPDRPGANVLTF. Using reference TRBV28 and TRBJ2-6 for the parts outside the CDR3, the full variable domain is DVKVTQSSRYLVKRTGEKVFLECVQDMDHENMFWYRQDPGLGLRLIYFSYDVKMKEKGDIPEGYSVSREKKERFSLILESASTNQTSMYLCASSRPDRPGANVLTFGAGSRLTVL.

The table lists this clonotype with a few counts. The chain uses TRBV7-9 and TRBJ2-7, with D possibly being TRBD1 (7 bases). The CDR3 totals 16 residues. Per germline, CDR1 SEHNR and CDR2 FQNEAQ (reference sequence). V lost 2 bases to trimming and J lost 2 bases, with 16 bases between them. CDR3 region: CASSLIRGDRAYEQYF. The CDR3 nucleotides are TGTGCCAGCAGCTTAATTAGGGGGGACAGAGCCTACGAGCAGTACTTC. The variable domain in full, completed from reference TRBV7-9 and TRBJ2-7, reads DTGVSQNPRHKITKRGQNVTFRCDPISEHNRLYWYRQTLGQGPEFLTYFQNEAQLEKSRLLSDRFSAERPKGSFSTLEIQRTEQGDSAMYLCASSLIRGDRAYEQYFGPGTRLTVT.

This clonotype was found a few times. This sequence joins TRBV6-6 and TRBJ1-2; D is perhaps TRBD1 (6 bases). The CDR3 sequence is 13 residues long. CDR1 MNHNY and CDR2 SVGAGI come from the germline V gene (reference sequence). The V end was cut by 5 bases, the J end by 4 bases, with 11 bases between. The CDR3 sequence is CASSDRSPYGYTF. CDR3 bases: TGTGCCAGCAGTGACAGGAGTCCCTATGGCTACACCTTC.

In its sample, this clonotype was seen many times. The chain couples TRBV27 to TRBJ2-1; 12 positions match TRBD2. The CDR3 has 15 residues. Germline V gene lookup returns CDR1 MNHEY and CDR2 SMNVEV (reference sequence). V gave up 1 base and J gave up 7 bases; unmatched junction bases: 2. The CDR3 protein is CASSLWTSGKNEQFF. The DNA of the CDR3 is TGTGCCAGCAGTTTATGGACTAGCGGGAAAAATGAGCAGTTCTTC.

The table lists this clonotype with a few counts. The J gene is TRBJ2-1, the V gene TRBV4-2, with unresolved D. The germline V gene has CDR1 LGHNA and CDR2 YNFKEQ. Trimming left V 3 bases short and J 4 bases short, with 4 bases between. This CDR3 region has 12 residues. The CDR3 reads CASSHEYNEQFF. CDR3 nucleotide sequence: TGTGCCAGCAGCCACGAATACAATGAGCAGTTCTTC.

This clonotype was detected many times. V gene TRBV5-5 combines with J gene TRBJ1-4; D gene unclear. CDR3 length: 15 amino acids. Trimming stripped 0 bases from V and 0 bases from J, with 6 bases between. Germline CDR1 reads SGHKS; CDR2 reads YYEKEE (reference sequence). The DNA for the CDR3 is TGTGCCAGCAGCTTGGATGGTGCAACTAATGAAAAACTGTTTTTT. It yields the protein CASSLDGATNEKLFF.

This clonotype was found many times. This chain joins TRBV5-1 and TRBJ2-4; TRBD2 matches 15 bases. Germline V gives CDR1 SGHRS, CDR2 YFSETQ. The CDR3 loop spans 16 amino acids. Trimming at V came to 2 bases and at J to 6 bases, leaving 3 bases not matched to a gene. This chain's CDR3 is CASSFGTSGRSNIQYF. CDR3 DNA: TGCGCCAGCAGCTTCGGGACTAGCGGGAGGTCAAACATTCAGTACTTC.

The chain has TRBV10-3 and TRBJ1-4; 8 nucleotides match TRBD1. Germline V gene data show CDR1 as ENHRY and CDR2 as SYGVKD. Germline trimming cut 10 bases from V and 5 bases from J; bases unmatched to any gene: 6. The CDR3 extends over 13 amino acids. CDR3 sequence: CASRGQENEKLFF. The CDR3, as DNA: TGTGCCAGTAGGGGACAGGAGAATGAAAAACTGTTTTTT.

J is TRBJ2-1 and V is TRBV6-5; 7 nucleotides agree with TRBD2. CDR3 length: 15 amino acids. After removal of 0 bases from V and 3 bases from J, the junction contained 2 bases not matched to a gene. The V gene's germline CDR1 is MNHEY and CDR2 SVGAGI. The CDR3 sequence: CASSYSGGGYNEQFF. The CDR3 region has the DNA TGTGCCAGCAGTTACTCTGGCGGGGGCTACAATGAGCAGTTCTTC.